These T cell receptor beta chains were read from a single sample in a study of response to subunit inactivated influenza vaccine. TCRdb ran MiXCR on the RT-PCR reads and lists one entry per CDR3 protein. The table shows hundreds of thousands of distinct CDR3 sequences, with about 10% occurring only once. The same data also went into a second study, on T cells expressing NK-cell markers.

The material sequenced was PBMCs from blood, taken on the day of vaccination. The receptors were gathered from a man aged 50-59 years who received an inactivated influenza vaccine. The CDR3 runs from the conserved cysteine through the conserved F or W. D genes are given only for firm matches. For some rows the clone size is stated as once, few or many, or as a class when expanded; others skip it.

CDR3aa	CDR3nt	j_gene	abundance	d_gene	v_gene
CSAGDGKNTEAFF	TGCAGTGCTGGGGACGGGAAGAACACTGAAGCTTTCTTT	TRBJ1-1	.	.	TRBV20-1
CASSYPITEAFF	TGTGCCAGCAGTTACCCTATCACTGAAGCTTTCTTT	TRBJ1-1	few	.	TRBV6-5
CASRDRGRTDTQYF	TGTGCCAGCAGGGACAGGGGGCGAACAGATACGCAGTATTTT	TRBJ2-3	many	TRBD1	TRBV28
CASSYPRDGKRDEQFF	TGTGCCAGCAGTTACCCCAGGGATGGGAAGCGAGATGAGCAGTTCTTC	TRBJ2-1	.	.	TRBV6-2/TRBV6-3
CSARGFGLAVANTGELFF	TGCAGTGCTAGAGGTTTTGGACTAGCGGTCGCGAACACCGGGGAGCTGTTTTTT	TRBJ2-2	.	TRBD2	TRBV20-1
CASSFSGRSYNEQFF	TGTGCCAGCAGTTTCTCTGGTCGCTCCTACAATGAGCAGTTCTTC	TRBJ2-1	many	.	TRBV12-3/TRBV12-4
CASSFPRLAARTDTQYF	TGTGCCAGCAGTTTTCCTAGACTAGCGGCCCGCACAGATACGCAGTATTTT	TRBJ2-3	.	TRBD2	TRBV28
CASSPNTGAGELFF	TGTGCCAGCAGCCCAAACACAGGGGCCGGGGAGCTGTTTTTT	TRBJ2-2	many	TRBD1	TRBV7-2
CSVALAGAYNEQFF	TGCAGCGTTGCACTAGCGGGAGCCTACAATGAGCAGTTCTTC	TRBJ2-1	.	TRBD2	TRBV29-1
CASSWGLAAFFTGELFF	TGTGCCAGCAGTTGGGGTCTGGCAGCGTTTTTCACCGGGGAGCTGTTTTTT	TRBJ2-2	many	.	TRBV27
CASRPGGWGEQYF	TGTGCCAGCAGACCTGGGGGTTGGGGGGAGCAGTACTTC	TRBJ2-7	.	.	TRBV28
CASSLVRSGGYTF	TGTGCCAGCAGCTTAGTGCGCTCCGGAGGCTACACCTTC	TRBJ1-2	many	.	TRBV7-8
CAISDQRTGFVSGANVLTF	TGTGCCATCAGTGATCAGCGGACAGGGTTCGTCTCTGGGGCCAACGTCCTGACTTTC	TRBJ2-6	few	TRBD1	TRBV10-3
CASSPSQGQETQYF	TGCGCCAGCAGCCCATCCCAGGGTCAAGAGACCCAGTACTTC	TRBJ2-5	many	.	TRBV5-1
CSADGTLGTGELFF	TGCAGTGCTGACGGGACCCTGGGCACCGGGGAGCTGTTTTTT	TRBJ2-2	.	.	TRBV20-1
CASSLTSNYNEQFF	TGCGCCAGCAGCTTGACTTCTAACTACAATGAGCAGTTCTTC	TRBJ2-1	.	.	TRBV5-1
CASSPPRGSYNEQFF	TGTGCCAGCAGTCCCCCCAGGGGCTCCTACAATGAGCAGTTCTTC	TRBJ2-1	many	.	TRBV6-2/TRBV6-3
CASSFDRGGEATNEKLFF	TGTGCCAGCAGTTTCGACCGAGGGGGCGAGGCAACTAATGAAAAACTGTTTTTT	TRBJ1-4	few	TRBD1	TRBV27
CASTPSGGLQNTEAFF	TGCGCCAGCACCCCTTCGGGGGGCCTCCAAAACACTGAAGCTTTCTTT	TRBJ1-1	.	.	TRBV4-3
CATSREGSHQPQHF	TGTGCCACCAGCAGAGAAGGCAGCCATCAGCCCCAGCATTTT	TRBJ1-5	.	.	TRBV15
CASLLRGPGSGELFF	TGCGCCAGCTTGCTGCGAGGCCCAGGGTCCGGGGAGCTGTTTTTT	TRBJ2-2	many	.	TRBV5-1
CASSVLMNTEAFF	TGTGCCAGCAGCGTGCTTATGAACACTGAAGCTTTCTTT	TRBJ1-1	few	.	TRBV7-9
CASSQDGRGANTGELFF	TGCGCCAGCAGCCAAGATGGACGGGGAGCGAACACCGGGGAGCTGTTTTTT	TRBJ2-2	.	.	TRBV4-1
CASSLSGTNTIYF	TGTGCCAGCAGTTTATCAGGGACCAACACCATATATTTT	TRBJ1-3	.	.	TRBV6-5
CAKQPTGDGTNEQYF	TGTGCCAAACAACCCACCGGGGACGGAACGAACGAGCAGTACTTC	TRBJ2-7	few	.	TRBV6-4
CASSQGTTLYNEQFF	TGTGCCAGCAGCCAAGGGACTACCCTTTACAATGAGCAGTTCTTC	TRBJ2-1	.	.	TRBV3-1
CASSQEGGRGVYSPLHF	TGCGCCAGCAGCCAAGAAGGGGGCAGGGGTGTATATTCACCCCTCCACTTT	TRBJ1-6	many	TRBD1	TRBV4-3
CASSELQGWLADQETQYF	TGCGCCAGCAGCGAACTACAGGGCTGGCTAGCAGACCAAGAGACCCAGTACTTC	TRBJ2-5	few	.	TRBV5-1
CASSISVGDLYEQYF	TGTGCCAGTAGTATAAGCGTTGGAGATCTCTACGAGCAGTACTTC	TRBJ2-7	.	.	TRBV19
CASSLQGLDEQYF	TGTGCCAGCAGCCTCCAGGGGTTGGACGAGCAGTACTTC	TRBJ2-7	few	.	TRBV28